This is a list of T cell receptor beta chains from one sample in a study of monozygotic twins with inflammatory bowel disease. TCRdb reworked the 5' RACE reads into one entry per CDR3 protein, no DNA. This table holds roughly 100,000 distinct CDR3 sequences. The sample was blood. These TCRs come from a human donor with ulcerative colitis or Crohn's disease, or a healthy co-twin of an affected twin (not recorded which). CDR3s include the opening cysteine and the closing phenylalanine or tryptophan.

cdr3_aa: CASSFAQRGIKTQYF
j_call: TRBJ2-5
v_call: TRBV5-4
cdr3_length: 15

cdr3_aa: CASSEALFRVITGELFF
j_call: TRBJ2-2
v_call: TRBV2
cdr3_length: 17

cdr3_aa: CASSLFSEQFF
j_call: TRBJ2-1
v_call: TRBV12-3/TRBV12-4
cdr3_length: 11

cdr3_aa: CSAPGTGGTNEKLFF
j_call: TRBJ1-4
v_call: TRBV20-1
cdr3_length: 15

cdr3_aa: CASSLGSGDYNEQFF
j_call: TRBJ2-1
v_call: TRBV5-4
cdr3_length: 15

cdr3_aa: CASSRQLDSYNEQFF
j_call: TRBJ2-1
v_call: TRBV6-4
cdr3_length: 15

cdr3_aa: CASTEDLTQETQYF
j_call: TRBJ2-5
v_call: TRBV12-3/TRBV12-4
cdr3_length: 14

cdr3_aa: CASSLVGSGGSGQETQYF
j_call: TRBJ2-5
v_call: TRBV5-1
cdr3_length: 18

cdr3_aa: CASSRGSGTGINEQFF
j_call: TRBJ2-1
v_call: TRBV6-6
cdr3_length: 16

cdr3_aa: CSAPNTGKTDTQYF
j_call: TRBJ2-3
v_call: TRBV20-1
cdr3_length: 14

cdr3_aa: CASSQTEYYGYTF
j_call: TRBJ1-2
v_call: TRBV6-1
cdr3_length: 13

cdr3_aa: CATSRVGGYEQYF
j_call: TRBJ2-7
v_call: TRBV15
cdr3_length: 13

cdr3_aa: CASSLMDSYYNEQFF
j_call: TRBJ2-1
v_call: TRBV18
cdr3_length: 15

cdr3_aa: CASSQLLGDSPLHF
j_call: TRBJ1-6
v_call: TRBV4-3
cdr3_length: 14

cdr3_aa: CASRWTDAYNEQFF
j_call: TRBJ2-1
v_call: TRBV5-1
cdr3_length: 14

cdr3_aa: CASTQSIVYNEQFF
j_call: TRBJ2-1
v_call: TRBV12-3/TRBV12-4
cdr3_length: 14

cdr3_aa: CASSGTGGPNEQYF
j_call: TRBJ2-7
v_call: TRBV9
cdr3_length: 14

cdr3_aa: CASSEDRRAPLETQYF
j_call: TRBJ2-5
v_call: TRBV9
cdr3_length: 16

cdr3_aa: CASSASSGEETQYF
j_call: TRBJ2-5
v_call: TRBV7-9
cdr3_length: 14

cdr3_aa: CASSLHLENYEQYF
j_call: TRBJ2-7
v_call: TRBV7-2
cdr3_length: 14

cdr3_aa: CSVAQESYEQYF
j_call: TRBJ2-7
v_call: TRBV29-1
cdr3_length: 12

cdr3_aa: CASSQEATEAFF
j_call: TRBJ1-1
v_call: TRBV18
cdr3_length: 12

cdr3_aa: CATGGSSGSYNEQFF
j_call: TRBJ2-1
v_call: TRBV24-1
cdr3_length: 15

cdr3_aa: CASRRQGEKLFF
j_call: TRBJ1-4
v_call: TRBV2
cdr3_length: 12

cdr3_aa: CSATNRGAYEQYF
j_call: TRBJ2-7
v_call: TRBV20-1
cdr3_length: 13

cdr3_aa: CAWSVKTEALF
j_call: TRBJ1-1
v_call: TRBV30
cdr3_length: 11

cdr3_aa: CASSFRTSGSPYNEQFF
j_call: TRBJ2-1
v_call: TRBV5-1
cdr3_length: 17

cdr3_aa: CASSLRTGRKNIQYF
j_call: TRBJ2-4
v_call: TRBV19
cdr3_length: 15

cdr3_aa: CASTLPGGGTNGYTF
j_call: TRBJ1-2
v_call: TRBV7-2
cdr3_length: 15

cdr3_aa: CASSFRTGGGEKLFF
j_call: TRBJ1-4
v_call: TRBV7-2
cdr3_length: 15

cdr3_aa: CAISRTQPQSSGNTIYF
j_call: TRBJ1-3
v_call: TRBV10-3
cdr3_length: 17

cdr3_aa: CASSRVGGGKNIQYF
j_call: TRBJ2-4
v_call: TRBV28
cdr3_length: 15

cdr3_aa: CSARVPTPGVNQPQHF
j_call: TRBJ1-5
v_call: TRBV20-1
cdr3_length: 16

cdr3_aa: CASSLDGRADTQYF
j_call: TRBJ2-3
v_call: TRBV5-1
cdr3_length: 14

cdr3_aa: CSATRDRRNTEAFF
j_call: TRBJ1-1
v_call: TRBV20-1
cdr3_length: 14

cdr3_aa: CASSFGQSSNSPLHF
j_call: TRBJ1-6
v_call: TRBV5-6
cdr3_length: 15

cdr3_aa: CASSQDRTGIHNNEKLFF
j_call: TRBJ1-4
v_call: TRBV14
cdr3_length: 18

cdr3_aa: CASSLEIGQIYGYTF
j_call: TRBJ1-2
v_call: TRBV7-2
cdr3_length: 15

cdr3_aa: CASSPVGGPYEQYF
j_call: TRBJ2-7
v_call: TRBV7-9
cdr3_length: 14

cdr3_aa: CATRRQMGTGELFF
j_call: TRBJ2-2
v_call: TRBV19
cdr3_length: 14

cdr3_aa: CASSLSTVNQETQYF
j_call: TRBJ2-5
v_call: TRBV5-1
cdr3_length: 15

cdr3_aa: CASSSVRQGSKKFYEQYF
j_call: TRBJ2-7
v_call: TRBV28
cdr3_length: 18